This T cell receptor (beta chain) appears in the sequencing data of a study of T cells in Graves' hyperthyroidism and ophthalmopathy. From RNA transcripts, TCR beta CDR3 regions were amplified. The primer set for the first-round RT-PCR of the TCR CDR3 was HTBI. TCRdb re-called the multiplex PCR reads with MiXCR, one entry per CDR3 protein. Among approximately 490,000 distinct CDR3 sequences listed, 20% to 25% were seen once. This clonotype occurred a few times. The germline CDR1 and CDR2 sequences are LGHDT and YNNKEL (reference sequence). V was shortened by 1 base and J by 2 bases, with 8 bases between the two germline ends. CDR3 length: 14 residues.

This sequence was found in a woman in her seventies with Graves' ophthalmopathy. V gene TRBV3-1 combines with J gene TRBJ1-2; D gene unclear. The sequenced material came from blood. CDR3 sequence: CASSQVGWNYGYTF. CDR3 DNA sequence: TGTGCCAGCAGCCAAGTTGGTTGGAACTATGGCTACACCTTC.